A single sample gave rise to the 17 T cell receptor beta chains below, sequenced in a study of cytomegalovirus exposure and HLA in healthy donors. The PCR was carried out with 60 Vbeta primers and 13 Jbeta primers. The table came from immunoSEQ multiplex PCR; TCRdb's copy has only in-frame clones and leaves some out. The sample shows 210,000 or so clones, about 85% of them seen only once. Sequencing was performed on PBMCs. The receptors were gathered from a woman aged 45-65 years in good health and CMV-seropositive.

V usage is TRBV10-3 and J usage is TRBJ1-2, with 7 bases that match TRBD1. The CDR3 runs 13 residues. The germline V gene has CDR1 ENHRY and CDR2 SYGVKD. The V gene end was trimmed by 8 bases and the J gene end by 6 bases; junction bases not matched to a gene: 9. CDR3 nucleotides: TGTGCCATCTCAGACAGGGCGGTTGATGGCTACACCTTC. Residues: CAISDRAVDGYTF.

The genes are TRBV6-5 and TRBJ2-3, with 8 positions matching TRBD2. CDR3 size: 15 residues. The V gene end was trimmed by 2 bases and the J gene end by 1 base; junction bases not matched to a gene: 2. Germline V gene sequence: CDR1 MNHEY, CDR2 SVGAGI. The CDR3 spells CASSYGRGGTDTQYF. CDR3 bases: TGTGCCAGCAGTTACGGGCGGGGGGGCACAGATACGCAGTATTTT.

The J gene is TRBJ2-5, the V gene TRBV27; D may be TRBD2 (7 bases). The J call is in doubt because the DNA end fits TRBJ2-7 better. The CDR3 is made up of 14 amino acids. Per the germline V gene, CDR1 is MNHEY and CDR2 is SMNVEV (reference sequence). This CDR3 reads CASSFGGGLYEQYF. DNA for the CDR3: TGTGCCAGCAGTTTTGGGGGGGGCTTGTACGAGCAGTACTTC.

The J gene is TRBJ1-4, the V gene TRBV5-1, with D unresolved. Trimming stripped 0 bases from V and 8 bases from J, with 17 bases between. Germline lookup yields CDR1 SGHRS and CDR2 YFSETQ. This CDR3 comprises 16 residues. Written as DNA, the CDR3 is TGCGCCAGCAGCTTGGATCCTTCGTTGTTCGGGGAAAAACTGTTTTTT. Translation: CASSLDPSLFGEKLFF.

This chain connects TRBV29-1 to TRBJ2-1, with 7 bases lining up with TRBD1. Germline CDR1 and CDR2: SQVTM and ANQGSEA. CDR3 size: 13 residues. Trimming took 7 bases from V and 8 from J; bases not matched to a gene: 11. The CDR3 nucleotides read TGCAGCGCCTGGGACAGATTACAAGATGAGCAGTTCTTC. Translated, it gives CSAWDRLQDEQFF.

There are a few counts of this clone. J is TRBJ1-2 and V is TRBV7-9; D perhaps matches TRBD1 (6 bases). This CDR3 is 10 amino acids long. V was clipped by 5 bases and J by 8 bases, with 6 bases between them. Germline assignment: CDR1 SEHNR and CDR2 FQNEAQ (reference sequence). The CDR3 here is CASSQGGYTF. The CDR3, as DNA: TGTGCCAGCAGCCAGGGGGGCTACACCTTC. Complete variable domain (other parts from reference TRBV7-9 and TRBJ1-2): DTGVSQNPRHKITKRGQNVTFRCDPISEHNRLYWYRQTLGQGPEFLTYFQNEAQLEKSRLLSDRFSAERPKGSFSTLEIQRTEQGDSAMYLCASSQGGYTFGSGTRLTVV.

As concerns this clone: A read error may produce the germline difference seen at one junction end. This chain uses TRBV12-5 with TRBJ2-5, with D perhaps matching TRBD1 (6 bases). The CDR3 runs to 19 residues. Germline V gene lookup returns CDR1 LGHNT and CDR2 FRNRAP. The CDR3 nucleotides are TGTGCTAGTGGTTTGGTACCTCCCATTGGACAGTCGTACCAAGAGGCCCAGTACTTC. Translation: CASGLVPPIGQSYQEAQYF.

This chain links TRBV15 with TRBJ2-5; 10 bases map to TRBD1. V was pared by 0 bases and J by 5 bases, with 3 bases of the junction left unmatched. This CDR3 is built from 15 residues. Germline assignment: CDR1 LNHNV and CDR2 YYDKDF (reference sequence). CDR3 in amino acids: CATSRDLDRGETQYF. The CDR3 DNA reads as TGTGCCACCAGCAGAGATTTGGACAGGGGGGAGACCCAGTACTTC.

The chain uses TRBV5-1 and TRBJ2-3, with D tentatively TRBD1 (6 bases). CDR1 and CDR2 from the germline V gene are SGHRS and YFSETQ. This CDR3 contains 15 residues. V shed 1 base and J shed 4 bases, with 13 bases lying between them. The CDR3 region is CASSLLQGGSDTQYF. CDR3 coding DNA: TGCGCCAGCAGCTTGCTACAGGGTGGGTCAGATACGCAGTATTTT. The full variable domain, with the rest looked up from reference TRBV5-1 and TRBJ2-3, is KAGVTQTPRYLIKTRGQQVTLSCSPISGHRSVSWYQQTPGQGLQFLFEYFSETQRNKGNFPGRFSGRQFSNSRSEMNVSTLELGDSALYLCASSLLQGGSDTQYFGPGTRLTVL.

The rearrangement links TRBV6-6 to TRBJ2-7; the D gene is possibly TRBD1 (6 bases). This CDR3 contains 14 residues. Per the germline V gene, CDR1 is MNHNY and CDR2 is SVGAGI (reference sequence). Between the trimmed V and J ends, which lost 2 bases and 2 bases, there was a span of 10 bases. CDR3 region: CASSYGQGTYEQYF. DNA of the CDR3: TGTGCCAGCAGTTACGGGCAGGGGACCTACGAGCAGTACTTC.

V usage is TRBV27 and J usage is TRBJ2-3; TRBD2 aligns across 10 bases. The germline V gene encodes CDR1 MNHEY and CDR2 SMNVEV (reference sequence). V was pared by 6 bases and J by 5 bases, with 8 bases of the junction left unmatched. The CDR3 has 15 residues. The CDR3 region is CASSPGTSDKDTQYF. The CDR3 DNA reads TGTGCCAGCAGCCCCGGGACTAGCGATAAAGATACGCAGTATTTT.

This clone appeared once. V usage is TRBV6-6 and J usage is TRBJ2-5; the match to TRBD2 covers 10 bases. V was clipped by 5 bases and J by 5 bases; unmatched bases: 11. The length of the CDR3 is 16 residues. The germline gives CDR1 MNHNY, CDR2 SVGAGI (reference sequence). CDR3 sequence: CASSPGLARARETQYF. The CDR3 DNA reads TGTGCCAGCAGTCCGGGACTAGCGCGGGCGCGCGAGACCCAGTACTTC.

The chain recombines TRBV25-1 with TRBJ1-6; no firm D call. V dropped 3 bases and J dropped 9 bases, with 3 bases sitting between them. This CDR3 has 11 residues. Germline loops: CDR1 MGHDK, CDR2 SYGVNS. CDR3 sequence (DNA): TGTGCCAGCAGTGATAGTTCACCCCTCCACTTT. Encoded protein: CASSDSSPLHF.

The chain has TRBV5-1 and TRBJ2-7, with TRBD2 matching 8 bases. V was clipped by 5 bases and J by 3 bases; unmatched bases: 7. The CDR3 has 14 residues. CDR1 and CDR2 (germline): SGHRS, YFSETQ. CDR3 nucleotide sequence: TGCGCCAGCAGAGACGGGGGGGCCGGCTACGAGCAGTACTTC. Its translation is CASRDGGAGYEQYF. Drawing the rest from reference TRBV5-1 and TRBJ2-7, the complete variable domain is KAGVTQTPRYLIKTRGQQVTLSCSPISGHRSVSWYQQTPGQGLQFLFEYFSETQRNKGNFPGRFSGRQFSNSRSEMNVSTLELGDSALYLCASRDGGAGYEQYFGPGTRLTVT.

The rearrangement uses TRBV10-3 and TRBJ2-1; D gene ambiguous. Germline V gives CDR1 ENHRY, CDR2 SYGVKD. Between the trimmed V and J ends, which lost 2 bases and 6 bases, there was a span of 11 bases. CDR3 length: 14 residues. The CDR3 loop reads CAISEGLVINEQFF. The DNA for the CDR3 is TGTGCCATCAGTGAGGGCCTAGTAATCAATGAGCAGTTCTTC.

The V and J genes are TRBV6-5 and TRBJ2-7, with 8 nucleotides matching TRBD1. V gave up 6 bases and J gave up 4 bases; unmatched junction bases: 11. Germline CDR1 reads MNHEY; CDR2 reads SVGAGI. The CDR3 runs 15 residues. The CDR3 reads CASSPTGVILYEQYF. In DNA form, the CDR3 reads TGTGCCAGCAGCCCGACAGGGGTAATTTTATACGAGCAGTACTTC.

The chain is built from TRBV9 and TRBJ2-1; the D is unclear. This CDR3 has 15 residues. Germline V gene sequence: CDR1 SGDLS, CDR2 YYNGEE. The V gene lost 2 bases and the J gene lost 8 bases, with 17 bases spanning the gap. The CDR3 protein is CASSVDLSSEHEQFF. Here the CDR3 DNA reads TGTGCCAGCAGCGTTGACTTGTCCTCCGAGCATGAGCAGTTCTTC.